These 28 T cell receptor beta chains originate from one sample sequenced in a study of blood T cell repertoires in COVID-19. Only in-frame clones appear in the TCRdb table, and some are missing; sequencing was by immunoSEQ multiplex PCR. The repertoire includes around 700,000 clones, 75% to 90% of them detected once, and roughly 0.26% sits in the top ten. The source material was peripheral blood. The source of these receptors is a woman aged 18-29 years with acute or convalescent COVID-19.

The V and J genes are TRBV9 and TRBJ1-1; the D is unclear. This CDR3 region has 13 residues. Germline V CDR1 and CDR2: SGDLS, YYNGEE. Trimming removed 6 bases from V and 5 bases from J, with 14 bases in between. CDR3 in amino acids: CASNRDGLTEAFF. In DNA, the CDR3 is TGTGCCAGCAACAGAGATGGGTTGACTGAAGCTTTCTTT.

In its sample, this clone was seen a few times. The rearrangement uses TRBV7-9 and TRBJ2-3; D not resolved. This CDR3 has 12 amino acids. The germline CDR1 and CDR2 sequences are SEHNR and FQNEAQ (reference sequence). Trimming removed 6 bases at V and 2 bases at J, with 6 bases between. The CDR3 DNA reads TGTGCCAGCAGTACTTCCACAGATACGCAGTATTTT. The encoded protein is CASSTSTDTQYF.

The chain links TRBV6-2 or TRBV6-3 to TRBJ1-1; D may be TRBD1 (5 bases). Germline V CDR1 and CDR2: MNHEY, SVGEGT. V was clipped by 0 bases and J by 5 bases, with 13 bases between them. This CDR3 is 15 amino acids long. This CDR3 is CASSYSLGRTTEAFF. The CDR3 nucleotides are TGTGCCAGCAGTTACTCTTTGGGCAGGACAACTGAAGCTTTCTTT.

The rearrangement uses TRBV24-1 and TRBJ2-7; no clear D. The germline V gene has CDR1 KGHDR and CDR2 SFDVKD. The CDR3 covers 13 residues. Trimming shortened V by 9 bases and J by 1 base, and 12 bases separated the two germline ends. The CDR3 nucleotides are TGTGCCACCGGGTCCGGAGTTTCCTACGAGCAGTACTTC. It specifies CATGSGVSYEQYF.

The chain joins TRBV5-1 to TRBJ1-2, with D possibly TRBD1 on 5 matching bases. V lost 1 base, J lost 6 bases, and 13 bases lay in between. The CDR3 is made up of 14 amino acids. Germline V gene sequence: CDR1 SGHRS, CDR2 YFSETQ. The CDR3 spells CASSLWGEWDGYTF. In nucleotides, the CDR3 is TGCGCCAGCAGCTTGTGGGGGGAATGGGATGGCTACACCTTC.

Notes on this clone: The sample has other DNA sequences that encode this CDR3 too. The rearrangement joins TRBV6-5 to TRBJ1-1; D not certain. Trimming cost V 2 bases and J 6 bases, with 4 bases left between them. Germline-derived CDR1 and CDR2 are MNHEY and SVGAGI. The CDR3 runs 11 residues. The CDR3 spells CASSYRAEAFF. The CDR3, as DNA: TGTGCCAGCAGTTACCGGGCTGAAGCTTTCTTT.

The genes are TRBV7-2 and TRBJ1-2; a possible D gene is TRBD1 (6 bases). The CDR3 totals 15 residues. Germline V gene sequence: CDR1 SGHTA, CDR2 FQGNSA. The V and J ends lost 4 bases and 4 bases respectively, with 16 bases between them. The CDR3 DNA is TGTGCCAGCAGCTCTCTATTGGGCAGGGGCTATGGCTACACCTTC. Translating it yields CASSSLLGRGYGYTF.

The V call is TRBV27, the J call TRBJ1-1; possibly TRBD1 for D (5 bases). Trimming cost V 3 bases and J 4 bases, with 12 bases left between them. CDR3 length: 14 residues. Germline V gene sequence: CDR1 MNHEY, CDR2 SMNVEV (reference sequence). The CDR3 loop is CASSLGGVGTEAFF. The CDR3 coding sequence is TGTGCCAGCAGTTTGGGGGGGGTTGGCACTGAAGCTTTCTTT.

The CDR3 DNA is TGTGCCAGCAGCTCCTCCGAACTAATATTGAAAGGATTTAACTATGGCTACACCTTC. Protein: CASSSSELILKGFNYGYTF. V and J are TRBV7-9 and TRBJ1-2, with unresolved D. The CDR3 is made up of 19 amino acids. CDR1 is SEHNR and CDR2 is FQNEAQ in the germline V gene (reference sequence). Trimming took off 4 bases at V and 1 base at J, with 25 bases between the two ends.

V gene TRBV19 combines with J gene TRBJ1-5; 8 nucleotides agree with TRBD1. Germline trimming cut 0 bases from V and 6 bases from J; bases unmatched to any gene: 4. The CDR3 spans 15 residues. The germline CDR1 and CDR2 sequences are LNHDA and SQIVND (reference sequence). CDR3 in amino acids: CASSIEDRESQPQHF. The DNA for the CDR3 is TGTGCCAGTAGTATAGAGGACAGGGAAAGTCAGCCCCAGCATTTT.

This rearrangement joins TRBV7-3 to TRBJ2-7, with 7 bases fitting TRBD1. The CDR3 runs 14 residues. The germline V gene has CDR1 SGHTA and CDR2 FQGTGA. With 0 bases clipped from V and 3 bases from J, the junction kept 2 bases outside the gene matches. This CDR3 is CASSLTGQNYEQYF. The CDR3 DNA follows: TGTGCCAGCAGCTTAACGGGACAGAACTACGAGCAGTACTTC.

The chain links TRBV5-1 to TRBJ1-1; perhaps TRBD1 as D (6 bases). The V end lost 6 bases, the J end lost 2 bases, and 11 bases lay between the germline ends. The CDR3 covers 13 residues. Germline CDR1 is SGHRS and CDR2 is YFSETQ. The CDR3 region is CASKRGINTEAFF. As DNA, the CDR3 is TGCGCCAGCAAAAGGGGGATTAACACTGAAGCTTTCTTT. Full variable domain (outside the CDR3, taken from reference TRBV5-1 and TRBJ1-1): KAGVTQTPRYLIKTRGQQVTLSCSPISGHRSVSWYQQTPGQGLQFLFEYFSETQRNKGNFPGRFSGRQFSNSRSEMNVSTLELGDSALYLCASKRGINTEAFFGQGTRLTVV.

The chain couples TRBV5-4 to TRBJ1-2; TRBD1 matches at 9 bases. There are 13 residues in the CDR3. The V gene's germline CDR1 is SGHNT and CDR2 YYREEE (reference sequence). V shed 0 bases, J shed 7 bases, and the junction held 1 base outside the gene matches. The CDR3 coding sequence is TGTGCCAGCAGCTTGGACAGGGGGCCTGGCTACACCTTC. Translating it yields CASSLDRGPGYTF.

This clone was recorded only once. V is TRBV12-5 and J is TRBJ1-1; D is uncertain. Trimming left V 1 base short and J 1 base short, with 7 bases between. From germline, CDR1 is LGHNT and CDR2 FRNRAP. This CDR3 region has 14 residues. CDR3 residues: CASGLAYRNTEAFF. CDR3 DNA: TGTGCTAGTGGTTTGGCCTACCGGAACACTGAAGCTTTCTTT. Drawing the rest from reference TRBV12-5 and TRBJ1-1, the complete variable domain is DARVTQTPRHKVTEMGQEVTMRCQPILGHNTVFWYRQTMMQGLELLAYFRNRAPLDDSGMPKDRFSAEMPDATLATLKIQPSEPRDSAVYFCASGLAYRNTEAFFGQGTRLTVV.

This chain joins TRBV7-9 and TRBJ2-7; D is unresolved. The CDR3 covers 15 residues. Trimming left V 5 bases short and J 2 bases short, with 16 bases between. Germline V gene lookup returns CDR1 SEHNR and CDR2 FQNEAQ (reference sequence). The CDR3 region has the DNA TGTGCCAGCAGCCCCGTCGTGGAGTATACCTACGAGCAGTACTTC. Residues: CASSPVVEYTYEQYF.

V usage is TRBV9 and J usage is TRBJ1-2; D is possibly TRBD1 (6 bases). V was pared by 0 bases and J by 1 base, with 22 bases between. Germline assignment: CDR1 SGDLS and CDR2 YYNGEE. This CDR3 has 19 amino acids. CDR3 nucleotides: TGTGCCAGCAGCGTAGACAACCAGGGGACCTGGGGGAATAACTATGGCTACACCTTC. This translates into CASSVDNQGTWGNNYGYTF.

This clone was seen once. The V gene is TRBV28, the J gene TRBJ1-5, with no clear D. From germline, CDR1 is MDHEN and CDR2 SYDVKM. The CDR3 consists of 14 residues. Between the trimmed V and J ends, which lost 7 bases and 5 bases, there was a span of 15 bases. This CDR3 is CASTPEDYHQPQHF. Written as DNA, the CDR3 is TGTGCCAGCACCCCCGAGGACTATCATCAGCCCCAGCATTTT. The full variable domain, rest sourced from reference TRBV28 and TRBJ1-5, is DVKVTQSSRYLVKRTGEKVFLECVQDMDHENMFWYRQDPGLGLRLIYFSYDVKMKEKGDIPEGYSVSREKKERFSLILESASTNQTSMYLCASTPEDYHQPQHFGDGTRLSIL.

To note about this clone: The junction departs from the called germline gene at one end, perhaps through a read error. This sequence joins TRBV12-3 or TRBV12-4 and TRBJ1-1; D is uncertain. The CDR3 spans 12 residues. This chain's CDR3 is CASSLENGTPAF. The DNA of the CDR3 is TGTGCCAGCAGTTTGGAGAATGGCACCCCCGCGTTT.

The chain employs TRBV18 and TRBJ1-1, with 9 bases lining up with TRBD1. From germline, CDR1 is KGHSH and CDR2 LQKENI. This CDR3 contains 16 residues. Trimming cost V 3 bases and J 7 bases; bases outside gene matches: 12. CDR3 nucleotide sequence: TGTGCCAGCTCACCCGGACAGGGGACCTTGTCGCTTGAAGCTTTCTTT. This encodes CASSPGQGTLSLEAFF.

This clone was detected a few times. The genes are TRBV1 and TRBJ1-5; the D call of TRBD1 is as the table states it, not checked on the DNA. TRBV1 is a pseudogene locus. There are 16 residues in the CDR3. The CDR3 coding sequence is TGCACCAGCAGCCGCGAGATTAGACAGCTTCCCCAGCCCCAGCATTTT. Translation: CTSSREIRQLPQPQHF.

In its sample, this clone was seen once. The chain joins TRBV10-3 to TRBJ1-1; 10 bases map to TRBD1. The CDR3 length is 12 residues. V shed 10 bases, J shed 5 bases, and the junction held 4 bases outside the gene matches. CDR1 and CDR2 from the germline V gene are ENHRY and SYGVKD. CDR3 residues: CATGTGDTEAFF. CDR3 DNA: TGTGCCACCGGGACAGGGGATACTGAAGCTTTCTTT.

The V and J genes are TRBV6-2 or TRBV6-3 and TRBJ1-6; 7 nucleotides agree with TRBD1. With V trimmed by 5 bases and J by 8 bases, 9 bases remained unmatched. This CDR3 is 15 amino acids long. The V gene's germline CDR1 is MNHEY and CDR2 SVGEGT. The chain's CDR3 is CASSNNPRGDSPLHF. For the CDR3, the DNA is TGTGCCAGCAGTAACAATCCCAGGGGGGATTCACCCCTCCACTTT.

This sequence joins TRBV9 and TRBJ2-6; 9 bases line up with TRBD1. V was clipped by 3 bases and J by 2 bases; unmatched bases: 9. The CDR3 consists of 18 residues. Germline CDR1 is SGDLS and CDR2 is YYNGEE. This CDR3 reads CASSDRTGERPGANVLTF. In DNA, the CDR3 is TGTGCCAGCAGCGATCGGACAGGGGAGAGACCTGGGGCCAACGTCCTGACTTTC.

The chain employs TRBV23-1 and TRBJ1-1; a weak D match, TRBD1 (5 bases). TRBV23-1 is an ORF, and what it does is uncertain. Trimming removed 4 bases from V and 0 bases from J, with 12 bases in between. The CDR3 extends over 15 amino acids. The CDR3, as DNA: TGCGCCAGCAGTCCCCTGCAGGGCGTGAACACTGAAGCTTTCTTT. It codes for CASSPLQGVNTEAFF.

This chain connects TRBV5-8 to TRBJ2-7, with 8 bases that match TRBD2. Germline assignment: CDR1 SGHTS and CDR2 YDEGEE. This CDR3 has 17 amino acids. V shed 0 bases and J 3 bases; nucleotides not matched to a gene: 11. The CDR3 DNA reads TGTGCCAGCAGCTTGGGGGTTCAAGCGGGGGACCTCTACGAGCAGTACTTC. Protein: CASSLGVQAGDLYEQYF.

There are a few counts of this clone. This chain connects TRBV19 to TRBJ1-2, with 8 bases aligning to TRBD1. V lost 8 bases and J lost 4; bases outside the gene matches: 3. This CDR3 has 12 residues. CDR1 and CDR2 from the germline V gene are LNHDA and SQIVND (reference sequence). The CDR3 DNA sequence: TGTGCCAGTGGCGGACAGGGCTATGGCTACACCTTC. It is translated as CASGGQGYGYTF. Full variable domain (rest looked up from reference TRBV19 and TRBJ1-2): DGGITQSPKYLFRKEGQNVTLSCEQNLNHDAMYWYRQDPGQGLRLIYYSQIVNDFQKGDIAEGYSVSREKKESFPLTVTSAQKNPTAFYLCASGGQGYGYTFGSGTRLTVV.

This clone was counted between two and nine times. The chain is built from TRBV27 and TRBJ1-2, with a weak D call TRBD1 (6 bases). The CDR3 extends over 17 amino acids. Germline V gene lookup returns CDR1 MNHEY and CDR2 SMNVEV (reference sequence). The V and J ends lost 8 bases and 7 bases respectively, with 29 bases between them. The CDR3 reads CASGIGEIQGPIAGYTF. CDR3 nucleotide sequence: TGTGCCAGCGGAATAGGGGAGATACAGGGCCCGATTGCTGGCTACACCTTC.

The gene calls are TRBV30 and TRBJ1-2; D gene ambiguous. Trimming left V 2 bases short and J 4 bases short, with 14 bases between. The CDR3 sequence is 14 residues long. Germline loops: CDR1 GTSNPN, CDR2 SVGIG (reference sequence). CDR3 in amino acids: CAWSRPLSGYGYTF. CDR3 in DNA: TGTGCCTGGAGTAGGCCCTTGTCGGGCTATGGCTACACCTTC.